This T cell receptor beta chain derives from a study of T cell responses to AZD1222 COVID-19 vaccine. Study background: The analysis combined second doses at about 4 or about 12 weeks.

Clones were sequenced by immunoSEQ multiplex PCR, and TCRdb holds only the in-frame ones, with some missing. Among 170,000 or so clones listed, about nine tenths were seen once. Whole-study results and caveats: Unmutated variant regions reportedly attract nearly half of all spike-specific TCRs. There were vaccine-associated CD4 TCRs across spike, dominant at 160-218 and 743-854.

Points on this clone: Its antigen is as yet unknown.

The CDR3 covers 14 residues. Germline CDR1 reads SNHLY; CDR2 reads FYNNEI. V was shortened by 3 bases and J by 0 bases, with 8 bases between the two germline ends. The sample consisted of peripheral blood, taken on day 0 of AZD1222 vaccination. The TCR sequence derives from an adult in good health. This chain uses TRBV2 with TRBJ1-1, with no clear D. The CDR3 bases are TGTGCCAGCAGTGAGCAGACATTGAACACTGAAGCTTTCTTT. This codes for CASSEQTLNTEAFF.